The present T cell receptor (beta chain) was sequenced within a study of blood T cell repertoires in COVID-19. Study context: Acute and convalescent COVID-19 samples came from the United States, Italy and Spain. PBMCs, B-cell-depleted T cells, or T cells provided the cDNA or gDNA that made up the material.

Original methodology: Nucleated cell number was recorded as an estimate derived from reference gene primer amplification. This table comes from immunoSEQ multiplex PCR, and its TCRdb copy is limited to in-frame clones, with some not included. For V, J and clone size, that table is used; D and trimming come from the DNA. The table includes more than 55,000 clones, more than 80% detected once. Enrolled during active infection, Seattle patients were then followed longitudinally. Germline loops: CDR1 LGHDT, CDR2 YNNKEL (reference sequence). The CDR3 totals 17 residues. The J segment lost 3 bases and the V segment lost 4 bases, leaving 6 bases of the junction unmatched.

The source is a woman aged 60-75 years with COVID-19, enrolled during active disease. The chain is built from TRBV3-1 (or the pseudogene TRBV3-2) and TRBJ2-1; 13 positions match TRBD2. Sample: peripheral blood. The CDR3 protein is CASSLGTSGDYYNEQFF. CDR3 bases: TGTGCCAGCAGCCTCGGGACTAGCGGGGACTACTACAATGAGCAGTTCTTC.